The source of this T cell receptor beta chain is a study of CD8 T cells in Susac syndrome. RNA was extracted with the RNeasy kit, and a quantity of roughly 0.5 to 1 ug was reverse transcribed using random hexamers. TCRdb re-derived calls from the immunoSEQ multiplex PCR reads in MiXCR, one entry per CDR3 protein. The data show some 140,000 distinct CDR3 sequences, over 90% seen once. Germline V gene sequence: CDR1 PRHDT, CDR2 FYEKMQ (reference sequence). V lost 3 bases, J lost 0 bases, and 9 bases lay in between. CDR3 size: 15 residues. This sequence joins TRBV13 and TRBJ1-5; D is unresolved. This receptor was identified in a human donor with Susac syndrome. The material sequenced was CD8+ T cells from PBMCs. CDR3 sequence reads: CASSFSGLSNQPQHF. CDR3 bases: TGTGCCAGCAGCTTTTCGGGCCTTAGCAATCAGCCCCAGCATTTT.